A single T cell receptor (beta chain) is shown here with its context. These data come from a study of blood T cells in healthy people across ages. With a J-beta primer mix and a sample-barcoded 5' primer, a second PCR ran about 7 to 12 cycles. MiXCR was run by TCRdb on the 5' RACE reads, yielding one entry per CDR3 protein. The sample lists about 970,000 distinct CDR3 sequences, roughly half occurring once. This CDR3 spans 15 amino acids. CDR1 and CDR2 (germline): LGHNA, YNFKEQ. The V gene end was trimmed by 0 bases and the J gene end by 8 bases; junction bases not matched to a gene: 8. Sequenced material: blood. The rearrangement links TRBV4-2 to TRBJ1-2, with 8 bases matching TRBD1. The sequence was obtained from a woman in her sixties or seventies in good health. The CDR3 region is CASSQEDRGNYGYTF. The CDR3 coding sequence is TGTGCCAGCAGCCAAGAAGACAGGGGAAATTACGGCTACACCTTC.